Below are 27 T cell receptor beta chains sequenced from a single sample in a study of blood T cell repertoires in COVID-19. Using immunoSEQ multiplex PCR, the repertoire was profiled, and TCRdb retains in-frame clones only, with some absent. In the table there are about 180,000 clones, about 86% of which are singletons. Sequenced sample: peripheral blood. The source of these receptors is a young woman with active or convalescent COVID-19.

The rearrangement links TRBV5-1 to TRBJ1-2; D remains unclear. The CDR3 covers 15 residues. Germline CDR1 and CDR2: SGHRS and YFSETQ. V was shortened by 4 bases and J by 2 bases, with 15 bases between the two germline ends. CDR3 coding DNA: TGCGCCAGCAGCATCCTGCCGGGGAGGAACTATGGCTACACCTTC. It translates to CASSILPGRNYGYTF.

The CDR3 coding sequence is TGTGCCAGCACCCTTGGTGTAGCGGGAGATGATACGCAGTATTTT. This translates into CASTLGVAGDDTQYF. The chain joins TRBV6-5 to TRBJ2-3; TRBD2 matches at 9 bases. Germline values: CDR1 MNHEY, CDR2 SVGAGI. The CDR3 extends over 15 amino acids. With V trimmed by 7 bases and J by 6 bases, 11 bases remained unmatched.

This chain uses TRBV5-5 with TRBJ1-1; tentative D call: TRBD1 (5 bases). Per germline, CDR1 SGHKS and CDR2 YYEKEE (reference sequence). The CDR3 length is 18 residues. Trimming shortened V by 0 bases and J by 1 base, and 19 bases separated the two germline ends. The CDR3 here is CASSLGRWGEAPNTEAFF. In DNA form, the CDR3 reads TGTGCCAGCAGCTTGGGTAGATGGGGGGAGGCACCGAACACTGAAGCTTTCTTT. Full variable domain (rest looked up from reference TRBV5-5 and TRBJ1-1): DAGVTQSPTHLIKTRGQQVTLRCSPISGHKSVSWYQQVLGQGPQFIFQYYEKEERGRGNFPDRFSARQFPNYSSELNVNALLLGDSALYLCASSLGRWGEAPNTEAFFGQGTRLTVV.

The chain carries TRBV6-5 and TRBJ1-5; possible D gene TRBD1, 5 bases. The germline V gene encodes CDR1 MNHEY and CDR2 SVGAGI. The germline V and J ends were trimmed by 0 bases and 6 bases, with 12 bases remaining between them. This CDR3 comprises 15 residues. The CDR3 DNA reads TGTGCCAGCAGTTACTCGGGCAGGGCTGGTCAGCCCCAGCATTTT. Translation: CASSYSGRAGQPQHF.

The CDR3 region has the DNA TGTGCCAGCAGCCACCGGACTGGTCAGAATGAGCAGTTCTTC. Protein: CASSHRTGQNEQFF. The J gene is TRBJ2-1, the V gene TRBV13, with D possibly matching TRBD2 (5 bases). The CDR3 length is 14 residues. Germline V CDR1 and CDR2: PRHDT, FYEKMQ (reference sequence). The germline V and J ends were trimmed by 5 bases and 7 bases, with 15 bases remaining between them.

The rearrangement uses TRBV19 and TRBJ2-3, with D possibly matching TRBD1 (5 bases). The germline CDR1 and CDR2 sequences are LNHDA and SQIVND (reference sequence). This CDR3 region has 16 residues. The V and J ends lost 4 bases and 5 bases respectively, with 19 bases between them. The CDR3: CASSTLGLTSKDTQYF. The CDR3 region has the DNA TGTGCCAGTAGTACTCTGGGGCTAACCTCAAAAGATACGCAGTATTTT.

The chain recombines TRBV5-4 with TRBJ1-1; D perhaps matches TRBD1 (6 bases). V was trimmed by 3 bases and J by 0 bases, leaving 18 bases between them. The CDR3 totals 17 residues. Germline V gene sequence: CDR1 SGHNT, CDR2 YYREEE (reference sequence). CDR3 nucleotide sequence: TGTGCCAGCAGCTCAACAGGGAAAGGCTTAATGAACACTGAAGCTTTCTTT. Its protein product is CASSSTGKGLMNTEAFF.

This chain links TRBV27 with TRBJ1-2; TRBD1 agrees at 9 bases. Germline loops: CDR1 MNHEY, CDR2 SMNVEV (reference sequence). CDR3 length equals 14 residues. The J segment lost 2 bases and the V segment lost 2 bases, leaving 0 bases of the junction unmatched. The CDR3 nucleotides read TGTGCCAGCAGTTTAGGGACAGGGAACTATGGCTACACCTTC. Its protein product is CASSLGTGNYGYTF.

The J gene is TRBJ1-2, the V gene TRBV5-1; 10 bases are shared with TRBD1. V was clipped by 5 bases and J by 3 bases; unmatched bases: 13. From germline, CDR1 is SGHRS and CDR2 YFSETQ. The CDR3 is 17 residues long. CDR3 nucleotide sequence: TGCGCCAGCAGTCAGGTTCCCGCCGGGACAGGGGACTATGGCTACACCTTC. It codes for CASSQVPAGTGDYGYTF.

The chain recombines TRBV19 with TRBJ2-1; 11 bases match TRBD2. Per the germline V gene, CDR1 is LNHDA and CDR2 is SQIVND (reference sequence). V shed 8 bases and J 5 bases; nucleotides not matched to a gene: 5. The CDR3 spans 14 residues. The CDR3 is CASRTSGSNNEQFF. CDR3 DNA: TGTGCCAGTCGAACTAGCGGGAGTAACAATGAGCAGTTCTTC.

This chain's CDR3 is CAWSMNRGSPLHF. The CDR3 region has the DNA TGTGCCTGGAGTATGAACAGGGGCTCACCCCTCCACTTT. The rearrangement uses TRBV30 and TRBJ1-6; 7 nucleotides align to TRBD1. The CDR3 sequence is 13 residues long. V trimming: 2 bases; J trimming: 10 bases; junction bases outside the gene matches: 5. From germline, CDR1 is GTSNPN and CDR2 SVGIG (reference sequence).

The chain combines TRBV7-9 with TRBJ2-1, with D unclear. The V end lost 3 bases, the J end lost 6 bases, and 6 bases lay between the germline ends. The CDR3 is 12 amino acids. Germline CDR1 SEHNR, CDR2 FQNEAQ (reference sequence). The CDR3 spells CASSLAVNEQFF. The CDR3 nucleotides are TGTGCCAGCAGCTTGGCAGTCAATGAGCAGTTCTTC. The complete variable domain, with remaining parts taken from reference TRBV7-9 and TRBJ2-1, reads DTGVSQNPRHKITKRGQNVTFRCDPISEHNRLYWYRQTLGQGPEFLTYFQNEAQLEKSRLLSDRFSAERPKGSFSTLEIQRTEQGDSAMYLCASSLAVNEQFFGPGTRLTVL.

This rearrangement joins TRBV14 to TRBJ2-1; the match to TRBD1 covers 8 bases. V was clipped by 0 bases and J by 7 bases; unmatched bases: 8. The germline V gene has CDR1 SGHDN and CDR2 FVKESK. CDR3 length: 16 residues. Written as DNA, the CDR3 is TGTGCCAGCAGCCAAGACAACAGGGGGTTCCAAAATGAGCAGTTCTTC. Protein product: CASSQDNRGFQNEQFF.

The rearrangement uses TRBV6-5 and TRBJ2-2; D gene ambiguous. CDR1 and CDR2 (germline): MNHEY, SVGAGI. The CDR3 runs to 14 residues. V lost 0 bases, J lost 4 bases, and 6 bases lay in between. In DNA form, the CDR3 reads TGTGCCAGCAGTTACTCGACTGTCACCGGGGAGCTGTTTTTT. This translates into CASSYSTVTGELFF.

The rearrangement joins TRBV12-3 or TRBV12-4 to TRBJ1-2, with D maybe TRBD1 (6 bases). The V end was cut by 2 bases, the J end by 8 bases, with 9 bases between. The CDR3 is 12 residues long. The CDR3, as DNA: TGTGCCAGCAGTTTAAGTGGGGGCGGCTACACCTTC. Translation: CASSLSGGGYTF.

The V gene is TRBV5-1, the J gene TRBJ2-7, with TRBD1 identical over 7 bases. The germline CDR1 and CDR2 sequences are SGHRS and YFSETQ. CDR3 size: 14 residues. V shed 5 bases and J 3 bases; nucleotides not matched to a gene: 8. The CDR3 region has the DNA TGCGCCAGCAGGGTAACAGGGGCAAACTACGAGCAGTACTTC. It encodes CASRVTGANYEQYF.

The gene calls are TRBV2 and TRBJ2-1, with 14 bases that match TRBD2. This CDR3 has 14 residues. Germline trimming cut 6 bases from V and 8 bases from J; bases unmatched to any gene: 3. Germline-derived CDR1 and CDR2 are SNHLY and FYNNEI. The CDR3 spells CASRGTSGRDEQFF. CDR3 nucleotides: TGTGCCAGCAGGGGGACTAGCGGGAGAGATGAGCAGTTCTTC.

This clone occurred a few times. The chain employs TRBV7-9 and TRBJ2-1; 13 bases match TRBD2. Unmatched junction bases numbered 10, after V lost 10 bases and J lost 1 base. Germline CDR1 SEHNR, CDR2 FQNEAQ (reference sequence). The CDR3 extends over 17 amino acids. CDR3 sequence reads: CATRRLAGGNSYNEQFF. CDR3 in DNA: TGTGCCACTCGACGACTAGCGGGGGGCAATTCCTACAATGAGCAGTTCTTC.

Written as DNA, the CDR3 is TGTGCCAGCAGATCACCGGGACTCGACTATGGCTACACCTTC. This gives the protein CASRSPGLDYGYTF. This chain links TRBV7-8 with TRBJ1-2; the D gene is possibly TRBD1 (5 bases). The CDR3 covers 14 residues. CDR1 is SGHVS and CDR2 is FQNEAQ in the germline V gene. V was trimmed by 6 bases and J by 3 bases, leaving 14 bases between them.

The gene calls are TRBV10-2 and TRBJ1-2; D unclear. Trimming took 3 bases from V and 3 from J, leaving 14 bases between them. CDR1 WSHSY and CDR2 SAAADI come from the germline V gene. There are 15 residues in the CDR3. CDR3 residues: CASSEQYQLYYGYTF. DNA of the CDR3: TGCGCCAGCAGTGAACAGTATCAGTTATACTATGGCTACACCTTC.

The chain combines TRBV19 with TRBJ1-2; possible D gene TRBD1, 6 bases. V lost 4 bases to trimming and J lost 7 bases, with 22 bases between them. The length of the CDR3 is 16 residues. Per the germline V gene, CDR1 is LNHDA and CDR2 is SQIVND (reference sequence). The DNA of the CDR3 is TGTGCCAGTAGTAGGCCCCGGACAGTGAAGGGTCGTGGCTACACCTTC. Residues: CASSRPRTVKGRGYTF.

This chain joins TRBV28 and TRBJ2-1; D may be TRBD1 (5 bases). V lost 6 bases to trimming and J lost 1 base, with 13 bases between them. This CDR3 contains 15 residues. CDR1 is MDHEN and CDR2 is SYDVKM in the germline V gene. CDR3 coding DNA: TGTGCCAGCAGGACAGATTCCTTTTCCTACAATGAGCAGTTCTTC. Amino acids: CASRTDSFSYNEQFF.

The rearrangement uses TRBV18 and TRBJ2-1; D perhaps matches TRBD2 (5 bases). Trimming stripped 3 bases from V and 5 bases from J, with 8 bases between. The germline V gene encodes CDR1 KGHSH and CDR2 LQKENI. This CDR3 region has 13 residues. CDR3 protein: CASSPRLHNEQFF. The CDR3 nucleotides read TGTGCCAGCTCACCCCGACTACACAATGAGCAGTTCTTC.

The CDR3 region has the DNA TGTGCCACCAGTGATACAAGCGGGACCGGAGGCGGGGAGCTGTTTTTT. Residues: CATSDTSGTGGGELFF. The chain employs TRBV24-1 and TRBJ2-2; 7 nucleotides align to TRBD2. Losses at the gene ends were 3 bases for V and 7 bases for J; bases not matched to a gene: 10. The CDR3 totals 16 residues. Germline loops: CDR1 KGHDR, CDR2 SFDVKD.

This clone was detected only once. The chain is built from TRBV7-2 and TRBJ2-2; 9 nucleotides align to TRBD2. Germline CDR1 and CDR2: SGHTA and FQGNSA. V lost 2 bases and J lost 5; bases outside the gene matches: 6. There are 16 residues in the CDR3. The CDR3 DNA is TGTGCCAGCAGCTTATTACTAGCGGGTATAACCGGGGAGCTGTTTTTT. Protein: CASSLLLAGITGELFF.

The chain uses TRBV12-3 or TRBV12-4 and TRBJ2-4, with 9 bases matching TRBD1. This CDR3 has 13 residues. V was clipped by 1 base and J by 8 bases; unmatched bases: 0. The CDR3 loop is CASSLGQGDIQYF. For the CDR3, the DNA is TGTGCCAGCAGTTTAGGACAGGGGGACATTCAGTACTTC.

The rearrangement uses TRBV4-2 and TRBJ1-4, with 9 bases fitting TRBD1. The CDR3 is made up of 17 amino acids. Germline values: CDR1 LGHNA, CDR2 YNFKEQ. J lost 3 bases, V lost 5 bases, and 10 bases had no gene match. The CDR3 is CASSAPTGGTANEKLFF. DNA for the CDR3: TGTGCCAGCAGCGCACCGACAGGGGGTACGGCTAATGAAAAACTGTTTTTT.